This TCR beta chain stems from a study of blood T cells in healthy people across ages. Findings and limits, study-wide: Estimated diversity across one million T cells was deemed an underestimate. Observed TCR beta diversity per million T cells went down as age went up. This fall followed a roughly linear course with age.

This clonotype was recorded a few times. Antigen specificity is unknown. Primed by a sample-barcoded 5' primer and a J-beta primer mix, a second PCR proceeded for roughly 6 to 12 cycles. Every sample produced at least 3 million CDR3-containing paired-end reads. One entry per CDR3 protein results from TCRdb running MiXCR on the 5' RACE reads. Of 1.5 million to 2 million distinct CDR3 sequences listed, roughly two fifths were seen once; the top ten hold about 23%. The CDR3 contains 15 residues. V dropped 3 bases and J dropped 5 bases, with 16 bases sitting between them. This chain links TRBV12-3 or TRBV12-4 with TRBJ1-2; D unresolved. What was sequenced was blood. The receptor's source is a human donor in good health. The CDR3 here is CASSFNGRADYGYTF. CDR3 sequence (DNA): TGTGCCAGCAGTTTTAACGGTCGCGCGGATTATGGCTACACCTTC.